A single sample gave rise to the 18 T cell receptor beta chains below, sequenced in a study of blood T cell repertoires in COVID-19. TCRdb's copy holds only in-frame clones and misses some; the assay was immunoSEQ multiplex PCR. The data hold about 210,000 clones, with more than 75% observed a single time. The sequenced material came from peripheral blood. These receptors originate from a woman aged 55 to 70 with COVID-19, enrolled during active disease.

The chain uses TRBV7-2 and TRBJ2-7; D is ambiguous. The CDR3 is made up of 13 amino acids. With 5 bases removed from V and 5 bases from J, the gap between germline ends came to 13 bases. Germline values: CDR1 SGHTA, CDR2 FQGNSA. CDR3 coding DNA: TGTGCCAGCAGCCCTCCCGACTCAAACGAGCAGTACTTC. Translation: CASSPPDSNEQYF.

The chain combines TRBV12-3 or TRBV12-4 with TRBJ1-2, with a weak D call TRBD1 (5 bases). V lost 6 bases and J lost 8, with 16 bases in between. The CDR3 has 13 amino acids. The CDR3 DNA follows: TGTGCCAGCAGACCCCAGGGTGGGGTAGGCTACACCTTC. Translation gives CASRPQGGVGYTF.

This sequence joins TRBV4-1 and TRBJ2-3, with TRBD2 matching 14 bases. V lost 3 bases and J lost 8; bases outside the gene matches: 7. CDR3 length: 16 amino acids. Germline loops: CDR1 MGHRA, CDR2 YSYEKL. Here the CDR3 DNA reads TGCGCCAGCAGCCATACCGGGACTAGCGGGAGAGGTACGCAGTATTTT. It codes for CASSHTGTSGRGTQYF.

The V and J genes are TRBV6-1 and TRBJ2-3; D may be TRBD2 (7 bases). CDR1 is MNHNS and CDR2 is SASEGT in the germline V gene. The CDR3 runs 16 residues. Trimming cost V 3 bases and J 0 bases, with 13 bases left between them. The CDR3 loop is CASSDVRGASTDTQYF. CDR3 DNA sequence: TGTGCCAGCAGTGACGTACGGGGGGCGAGCACAGATACGCAGTATTTT.

The genes are TRBV18 and TRBJ2-1, with TRBD1 matching over 10 bases. Looked up from germline, CDR1 is KGHSH and CDR2 is LQKENI. CDR3 size: 15 residues. With 3 bases clipped from V and 3 bases from J, the junction kept 2 bases outside the gene matches. As DNA, the CDR3 is TGTGCCAGCTCACCTCGGGACAGGGGCTACAATGAGCAGTTCTTC. Protein sequence: CASSPRDRGYNEQFF.

This chain connects TRBV25-1 to TRBJ2-1; perhaps TRBD2 as D (5 bases). V was clipped by 8 bases and J by 4 bases, with 9 bases between them. The CDR3 runs to 12 residues. Germline loops: CDR1 MGHDK, CDR2 SYGVNS. CDR3 bases: TGTGCCAGCGGGCGGGTTTACAATGAGCAGTTCTTC. It specifies CASGRVYNEQFF. The full variable domain, completed using reference TRBV25-1 and TRBJ2-1, is EADIYQTPRYLVIGTGKKITLECSQTMGHDKMYWYQQDPGMELHLIHYSYGVNSTEKGDLSSESTVSRIRTEHFPLTLESARPSHTSQYLCASGRVYNEQFFGPGTRLTVL.

The chain employs TRBV1 and TRBJ2-7; the table's D gene call, TRBD2, was not cross checked with the DNA. TRBV1 is annotated as a pseudogene. The CDR3 has 15 residues. CDR3 DNA sequence: TGCACCAGCAGCCAAGATAGGACTAGCGGCTACGAGCAGTACTTC. It is translated as CTSSQDRTSGYEQYF.

V gene TRBV5-1 combines with J gene TRBJ2-2, with D possibly being TRBD1 (5 bases). Germline assignment: CDR1 SGHRS and CDR2 YFSETQ. The CDR3 length is 14 residues. V was cut by 4 bases and J by 5 bases, with 12 bases left in between. Written as DNA, the CDR3 is TGCGCCAGCAGCCGAGATGCAGGGACCGGGGAGCTGTTTTTT. Translating gives CASSRDAGTGELFF.

This clone occurred a few times. The chain combines TRBV28 with TRBJ1-4; a weak D match, TRBD1 (5 bases). Trimming left V 4 bases short and J 8 bases short, with 20 bases between. CDR3 length: 16 amino acids. Germline CDR1 MDHEN, CDR2 SYDVKM. The CDR3 region has the DNA TGTGCCAGCAGTTCCCCCTGGACACAGATGAGAGAAAAACTGTTTTTT. It encodes CASSSPWTQMREKLFF.

The gene calls are TRBV3-1 (or the pseudogene TRBV3-2) and TRBJ1-6; D gene unclear. CDR3 length equals 19 residues. V was clipped by 2 bases and J by 9 bases, with 26 bases between them. Germline CDR1 is LGHDT and CDR2 is YNNKEL (reference sequence). The CDR3 loop is CASSQRIGVSTQLASPLHF. The CDR3 DNA is TGTGCCAGCAGCCAAAGGATAGGAGTTTCCACCCAACTGGCTTCACCCCTCCACTTT.

This clone was counted a single time. The chain joins TRBV2 to TRBJ1-1; tentatively, D is TRBD1 (6 bases). This CDR3 is built from 15 residues. From germline, CDR1 is SNHLY and CDR2 FYNNEI. Trimming shortened V by 0 bases and J by 10 bases, and 18 bases separated the two germline ends. This chain's CDR3 is CASSEAQGGRGRAFF. CDR3 DNA: TGTGCCAGCAGTGAAGCGCAAGGGGGTAGGGGTAGAGCTTTCTTT. Together with reference TRBV2 and TRBJ1-1, the CDR3 gives the full variable domain: EPEVTQTPSHQVTQMGQEVILRCVPISNHLYFYWYRQILGQKVEFLVSFYNNEISEKSEIFDDQFSVERPDGSNFTLKIRSTKLEDSAMYFCASSEAQGGRGRAFFGQGTRLTVV.

The chain is built from TRBV4-1 and TRBJ2-7; 11 bases are shared with TRBD2. The length of the CDR3 is 21 residues. With V trimmed by 4 bases and J by 0 bases, 20 bases remained unmatched. Germline assignment: CDR1 MGHRA and CDR2 YSYEKL. CDR3 nucleotide sequence: TGCGCCAGCAGCCTGGTCTGGGGCACGGCTAGCGGGAGGCAGAGCTCCTACGAGCAGTACTTC. Translating it yields CASSLVWGTASGRQSSYEQYF.

The gene calls are TRBV28 and TRBJ2-3; 13 nucleotides align to TRBD2. Germline V gives CDR1 MDHEN, CDR2 SYDVKM. The CDR3 covers 16 residues. The J segment lost 0 bases and the V segment lost 5 bases, leaving 2 bases of the junction unmatched. The CDR3 loop reads CASSGTSGASTDTQYF. In DNA, the CDR3 is TGTGCCAGCAGTGGGACTAGCGGGGCTAGCACAGATACGCAGTATTTT.

The chain employs TRBV5-4 and TRBJ1-1; 7 bases are a match to TRBD1. The CDR3 is made up of 13 amino acids. V lost 7 bases to trimming and J lost 10 bases; unmatched junction nucleotides: 13. The germline V gene has CDR1 SGHNT and CDR2 YYREEE (reference sequence). For the CDR3, the DNA is TGTGCCAGCGGGGAGATGGGGGGACAGACAGCTTTCTTT. Its protein product is CASGEMGGQTAFF.

This clone was seen a single time. The chain is built from TRBV6-5 and TRBJ2-1, with D tentatively TRBD2 (5 bases). The CDR3 covers 15 residues. From germline, CDR1 is MNHEY and CDR2 SVGAGI. Trimming left V 8 bases short and J 5 bases short, with 19 bases between. CDR3 loop: CASGVSGGSHNEQFF. The CDR3 DNA is TGTGCCAGCGGGGTTTCGGGCGGGTCCCACAATGAGCAGTTCTTC.

This clone showed up just once. This rearrangement joins TRBV7-9 to TRBJ2-1, with unresolved D. Trimming removed 0 bases at V and 8 bases at J, with 20 bases between. Germline V gene sequence: CDR1 SEHNR, CDR2 FQNEAQ (reference sequence). CDR3 length equals 17 residues. CDR3 loop: CASSLAGSERIKDEQFF. CDR3 DNA: TGTGCCAGCAGCTTAGCCGGGTCGGAACGAATAAAGGATGAGCAGTTCTTC.

This clone was observed a handful of times. CDR3 in amino acids: CASSQEPGQGDYEQYV. The CDR3 coding sequence is TGTGCCAGCAGCCAAGAACCGGGACAGGGGGACTACGAGCAGTACGTC. The V call is TRBV14, the J call TRBJ2-7, with 11 bases identical to TRBD1. Germline V gene data show CDR1 as SGHDN and CDR2 as FVKESK. CDR3 length equals 16 residues. V gave up 0 bases and J gave up 3 bases; unmatched junction bases: 4.

V usage is TRBV5-1 and J usage is TRBJ2-3; 16 nucleotides line up with TRBD2. Looked up from germline, CDR1 is SGHRS and CDR2 is YFSETQ. J gave up 5 bases and V 4 bases, and 7 bases lay outside the gene matches. This CDR3 has 17 residues. CDR3 residues: CASSPGLAGGPEDTQYF. DNA for the CDR3: TGCGCCAGCAGCCCGGGACTAGCGGGGGGGCCAGAAGATACGCAGTATTTT.